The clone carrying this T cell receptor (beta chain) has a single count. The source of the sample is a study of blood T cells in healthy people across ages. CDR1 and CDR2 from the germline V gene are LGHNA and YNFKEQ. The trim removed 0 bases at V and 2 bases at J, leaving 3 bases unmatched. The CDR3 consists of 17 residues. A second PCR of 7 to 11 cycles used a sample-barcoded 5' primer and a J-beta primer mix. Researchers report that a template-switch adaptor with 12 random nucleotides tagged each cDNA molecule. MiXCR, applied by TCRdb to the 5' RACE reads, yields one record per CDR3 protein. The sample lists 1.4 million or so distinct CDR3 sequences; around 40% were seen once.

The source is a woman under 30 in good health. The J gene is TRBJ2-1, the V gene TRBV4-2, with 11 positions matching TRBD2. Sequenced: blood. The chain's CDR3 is CASSQELLAGAYNEQFF. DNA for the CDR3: TGTGCCAGCAGCCAAGAGTTACTAGCGGGGGCCTACAATGAGCAGTTCTTC.